A selection of T cell receptor beta chains follows, all from one sample in a study of CD8+ T cells in alopecia areata. The assay was immunoSEQ multiplex PCR, and TCRdb's table has in-frame clones only and misses some. Of about 260,000 clones listed, over 45% are singletons. Sequencing was performed on CD4+ T cells sorted from blood, taken around week 54, from a patient treated with tofacitinib. These receptors were taken from a human donor with alopecia areata. The CDR3 runs from the conserved cysteine through the conserved F or W. D genes are given only for firm matches. Expanded clones are given a class, and other clones once, few, many or no size at all.

v_call	clone_size	d_call	j_call	cdr3_aa	cdr3_nt
TRBV13	-	-	TRBJ1-2	CASSLVGGPYGYTF	TGTGCCAGCAGCTTAGTGGGGGGGCCCTATGGCTACACCTTC
TRBV29-1	-	TRBD2	TRBJ2-5	CSVRGIGGQETQYF	TGCAGCGTGAGGGGTATCGGGGGGCAAGAGACCCAGTACTTC
TRBV19	-	-	TRBJ2-5	CASSPGETQYF	TGTGCCAGTAGTCCAGGGGAGACCCAGTACTTC
TRBV5-5	-	-	TRBJ1-2	CASSPPGPYGYTF	TGTGCCAGCAGCCCACCCGGCCCCTATGGCTACACCTTC
TRBV10-3	-	-	TRBJ1-5	CAISSNRESNQPQHF	TGTGCCATCAGTTCAAACAGGGAGAGCAATCAGCCCCAGCATTTT
TRBV29-1	-	TRBD1	TRBJ2-7	CSVLRDRDYEQYF	TGCAGCGTTCTCCGGGACAGGGACTACGAGCAGTACTTC
TRBV29-1	few	-	TRBJ2-5	CSVDRDQETQYF	TGCAGCGTTGACCGAGACCAAGAGACCCAGTACTTC
TRBV2	-	-	TRBJ2-6	CASSPSPSGANVLTF	TGTGCCAGCAGTCCCTCCCCCTCTGGGGCCAACGTCCTGACTTTC
TRBV7-8	-	-	TRBJ2-7	CASSLRATSPVHHNYEQYF	TGTGCCAGCAGCTTAAGAGCCACTAGTCCCGTTCATCACAACTACGAGCAGTACTTC
TRBV5-1	-	TRBD1	TRBJ1-2	CASSLGQGAIGYTF	TGCGCCAGCAGCTTGGGACAGGGGGCGATTGGCTACACCTTC
TRBV5-6	-	-	TRBJ2-5	CASSFLETQYF	TGTGCCAGCAGCTTTCTAGAGACCCAGTACTTC
TRBV23-1	-	TRBD2	TRBJ2-7	CASSQSWASGGYEQYF	TGCGCCAGCAGTCAATCGTGGGCTAGCGGGGGCTACGAGCAGTACTTC
TRBV2	-	-	TRBJ1-5	CASRLDRNQPQHF	TGTGCCAGCAGACTGGACCGCAATCAGCCCCAGCATTTT
TRBV7-9	-	TRBD1	TRBJ1-2	CASSLSWDRDSYGYTF	TGTGCCAGCAGCTTGAGCTGGGACAGAGACTCCTATGGCTACACCTTC
TRBV9	few	-	TRBJ1-1	CASSVGPLQEAFF	TGTGCCAGCAGCGTAGGACCCCTTCAAGAAGCTTTCTTT
TRBV7-9	-	-	TRBJ2-3	CASSPGPSGSTDTQYF	TGTGCCAGCAGCCCCGGTCCTTCAGGGAGCACAGATACGCAGTATTTT
TRBV25-1	-	-	TRBJ1-2	CASSEYIGGYTF	TGTGCCAGCAGTGAATATATAGGGGGCTACACCTTC
TRBV10-3	-	-	TRBJ1-2	CAIKGGPNYGYTF	TGTGCCATCAAGGGAGGGCCTAACTATGGCTACACCTTC
TRBV15	-	-	TRBJ2-6	CATSRGPGATPGANVLTF	TGTGCCACCAGCAGAGGACCAGGGGCCACCCCTGGGGCCAACGTCCTGACTTTC
TRBV25-1	-	-	TRBJ1-6	CASRGPGSYNSPLHF	TGTGCCAGCAGGGGTCCAGGCTCCTATAATTCACCCCTCCACTTT
TRBV29-1	-	TRBD1	TRBJ1-1	CSAGTARGTEAFF	TGCAGCGCCGGGACAGCCAGGGGCACTGAAGCTTTCTTT
TRBV29-1	-	-	TRBJ1-5	CSVVFSGGSGPQHF	TGCAGCGTTGTGTTTTCTGGGGGCAGTGGGCCCCAGCATTTT
TRBV10-3	once	TRBD1	TRBJ2-5	CATRQGPFSETQYF	TGTGCCACCCGACAGGGTCCTTTTTCAGAGACCCAGTACTTC
TRBV4-2	few	-	TRBJ2-4	CASSREAPSAAKNIQYF	TGTGCCAGCAGCCGCGAAGCCCCCAGTGCAGCCAAAAACATTCAGTACTTC
TRBV21-1	-	-	TRBJ2-5	CASSKALQGKKETQYF	TGTGCCAGCAGCAAAGCGCTACAGGGTAAAAAAGAGACCCAGTACTTC
TRBV30	-	-	TRBJ2-7	CAWSVQRTVKVTYEQYF	TGTGCCTGGAGTGTCCAACGAACAGTAAAGGTAACCTACGAGCAGTACTTC
TRBV25-1	-	-	TRBJ2-1	CASSFPRGGLNEQFF	TGTGCCAGCAGCTTCCCCAGGGGGGGATTGAATGAGCAGTTCTTC
TRBV7-2	-	-	TRBJ1-1	CASSLRRGTEAFF	TGTGCCAGCAGCTTGCGAAGGGGCACTGAAGCTTTCTTT
TRBV4-1	-	-	TRBJ2-2	CASSQEPGANTGELFF	TGCGCCAGCAGCCAAGAGCCGGGGGCGAACACCGGGGAGCTGTTTTTT
TRBV25-1	once	TRBD1	TRBJ1-2	CASSEARVRDSHNYGYTF	TGTGCCAGCAGTGAGGCCCGAGTCCGGGACAGCCATAACTATGGCTACACCTTC
TRBV6-6	few	TRBD1	TRBJ1-4	CASSYRGRKSNEKLFF	TGTGCCAGCAGTTACAGGGGGCGCAAATCTAATGAAAAACTGTTTTTT
TRBV7-8	-	-	TRBJ2-7	CASSNIYEQYF	TGTGCCAGCAGCAATATTTACGAGCAGTACTTC
TRBV29-1	few	-	TRBJ1-1	CSAQRAGSEAFF	TGCAGCGCCCAAAGGGCAGGGTCCGAAGCTTTCTTT
TRBV6-5	-	-	TRBJ1-6	CASSYQDSLGSPLHF	TGTGCCAGCAGTTACCAGGACTCCCTGGGGTCACCCCTCCACTTT
TRBV4-1	few	-	TRBJ2-5	CASSQEGLQETQYF	TGCGCCAGCAGCCAGGAGGGGCTGCAAGAGACCCAGTACTTC
TRBV7-2	-	-	TRBJ2-3	CASSRRADTQYF	TGTGCCAGCAGCCGCCGGGCAGATACGCAGTATTTT
TRBV12-5	-	-	TRBJ1-6	CASGSGGPLKPHNSPLHF	TGTGCTAGTGGTTCCGGGGGGCCCCTGAAACCCCACAATTCACCCCTCCACTTT
TRBV2	many	TRBD1	TRBJ1-1	CASSGDSTEAFF	TGTGCCAGCAGTGGGGACAGCACTGAAGCTTTCTTT
TRBV2	-	TRBD1	TRBJ2-7	CASNDRGYEQYF	TGTGCCAGTAACGACAGGGGCTACGAGCAGTACTTC
TRBV29-1	-	-	TRBJ2-7	CSVHGRSSYEQYF	TGCAGCGTCCATGGGAGGAGCTCCTACGAGCAGTACTTC
TRBV6-5	-	TRBD2	TRBJ2-7	CASSYARRGASYEQYF	TGTGCCAGCAGTTATGCCCGGCGGGGGGCCTCCTACGAGCAGTACTTC
TRBV29-1	-	TRBD1	TRBJ1-4	CSVEDPQGAPNEKLFF	TGCAGCGTTGAAGATCCACAGGGGGCGCCTAATGAAAAACTGTTTTTT
TRBV7-2	-	TRBD2	TRBJ2-5	CASSQPGLAWETQYF	TGTGCCAGCAGCCAACCGGGACTAGCGTGGGAGACCCAGTACTTC